This is a list of T cell receptor beta chains from one sample in a study of regulatory T cells in long-lasting Graves disease. TCRdb reanalysed the multiplex PCR reads using MiXCR and keeps one entry per CDR3 protein. The sample yields around 400,000 distinct CDR3 sequences, 10% to 15% seen once. The same data also contributed to another study, on T cells in Graves' hyperthyroidism and ophthalmopathy.

Sequencing used peripheral blood mononuclear cells (PBMCs), obtained at new diagnosis, from a patient treated with antithyroid drugs. Every receptor here comes from a woman aged 18-29 years with Graves disease. The CDR3 runs from the conserved cysteine through the conserved F or W. A D gene is named only where the DNA matches it firmly. For some rows the clone size is stated as once, few or many, or as a class when expanded; others skip it.

d_call,clone_size,j_call,v_call,cdr3_aa,cdr3_nt
TRBD1,many,TRBJ1-5,TRBV3-1,CASSQGQGGNQPQHF,TGTGCCAGCAGCCAAGGACAGGGCGGCAATCAGCCCCAGCATTTT
.,.,TRBJ1-3,TRBV6-2/TRBV6-3,CASSYAGKVRSGNTIYF,TGTGCCAGCAGTTACGCAGGAAAAGTGCGCTCTGGAAACACCATATATTTT
.,many,TRBJ1-2,TRBV20-1,CSGDTGQTNYGYTF,TGCAGTGGGGACACAGGGCAAACTAACTATGGCTACACCTTC
.,many,TRBJ1-1,TRBV7-9,CASSLPGDNTEAFF,TGTGCCAGCAGCTTGCCGGGTGACAACACTGAAGCTTTCTTT
.,many,TRBJ1-5,TRBV28,CASSPTGQISNQPQHF,TGTGCCAGCAGTCCCACCGGACAGATAAGCAATCAGCCCCAGCATTTT
TRBD2,many,TRBJ2-5,TRBV20-1,CSARPAGGPSLETQYF,TGCAGTGCTAGACCGGCGGGAGGGCCTTCTTTAGAGACCCAGTACTTC
.,few,TRBJ2-7,TRBV6-5,CASSYLRIKGQYF,TGTGCCAGCAGTTATCTACGGATAAAGGGGCAGTACTTC
.,few,TRBJ2-1,TRBV19,CASSTGTVSSYNEQFF,TGTGCCAGTAGTACTGGGACGGTGAGCTCCTACAATGAGCAGTTCTTC
.,few,TRBJ1-5,TRBV10-3,CAISEGDQPQHF,TGTGCCATCAGTGAGGGCGATCAGCCCCAGCATTTT
TRBD1,.,TRBJ2-4,TRBV20-1,CSARVWTGNIQYF,TGCAGTGCTAGAGTATGGACAGGGAACATTCAGTACTTC
.,.,TRBJ2-2,TRBV30,CAWKQGGIGELFF,TGTGCCTGGAAGCAGGGTGGTATCGGGGAGCTGTTTTTT
TRBD1,many,TRBJ1-1,TRBV5-1,CASSPGQGNVMGNTEAFF,TGCGCCAGCAGCCCTGGACAGGGGAACGTGATGGGGAACACTGAAGCTTTCTTT
.,few,TRBJ1-2,TRBV19,CASSPGASDYGYTF,TGTGCCAGTAGCCCAGGGGCTTCTGATTATGGCTACACCTTC
.,few,TRBJ2-2,TRBV29-1,CSVPFGGTNTGELFF,TGCAGCGTTCCCTTTGGGGGGACGAACACCGGGGAGCTGTTTTTT
TRBD2,many,TRBJ2-7,TRBV7-2,CASSRTSGRSYEQYF,TGTGCCAGCAGCCGAACTAGCGGGAGATCTTACGAGCAGTACTTC
.,many,TRBJ1-2,TRBV20-1,CSGTSNYGYTF,TGCAGTGGGACCTCGAACTATGGCTACACCTTC
.,few,TRBJ1-2,TRBV29-1,CSVEYGYTF,TGCAGCGTTGAATATGGCTACACCTTC
.,many,TRBJ2-1,TRBV7-3,CASSFYVSSIYEQFF,TGTGCCAGCAGCTTCTACGTTAGTTCAATCTATGAGCAGTTCTTC
.,few,TRBJ2-1,TRBV10-3,CAISDLKGSYNEQFF,TGTGCCATCAGTGATCTCAAGGGGTCCTACAATGAGCAGTTCTTC
TRBD1,few,TRBJ1-6,TRBV20-1,CSAPRPGQGSNSPLHF,TGCAGTGCCCCTAGGCCGGGACAGGGGAGTAATTCACCCCTCCACTTT
.,many,TRBJ2-7,TRBV7-2,CASSLAGEYEQYF,TGTGCCAGCAGCTTGGCAGGGGAGTACGAGCAGTACTTC
.,.,TRBJ1-2,TRBV14,CASSQDEGADGYTF,TGTGCCAGCAGCCAAGACGAAGGGGCTGATGGCTACACCTTC
.,.,TRBJ2-3,TRBV28,CASSLMRVGDTQYF,TGTGCCAGCAGTTTGATGAGGGTCGGGGATACGCAGTATTTT
TRBD2,.,TRBJ2-3,TRBV5-5,CASSRPGLAPDTQYF,TGTGCCAGCAGTCGTCCGGGACTAGCCCCAGATACGCAGTATTTT
.,.,TRBJ2-3,TRBV4-2,CASSQDGISDTQYF,TGTGCCAGCAGCCAAGACGGGATCTCCGATACGCAGTATTTT
.,.,TRBJ2-2,TRBV9,CASSVAGYTGELFF,TGTGCCAGCAGCGTAGCAGGGTACACCGGGGAGCTGTTTTTT
.,few,TRBJ2-2,TRBV4-3,CASSQARLNTGELFF,TGCGCCAGCAGCCAAGCGAGACTAAACACCGGGGAGCTGTTTTTT
TRBD1,many,TRBJ1-4,TRBV2,CASSTPRTGFGEKLFF,TGTGCCAGCAGCACCCCTCGGACAGGTTTTGGTGAAAAACTGTTTTTT
TRBD1,many,TRBJ1-5,TRBV20-1,CSAGTGINQPQHF,TGCAGTGCCGGGACAGGGATAAATCAGCCCCAGCATTTT
.,few,TRBJ1-2,TRBV20-1,CSAFRTTNYGYTF,TGCAGTGCGTTCAGGACTACTAACTATGGCTACACCTTC
TRBD2,many,TRBJ2-7,TRBV28,CASSPLHGLAGEQYF,TGTGCCAGCAGTCCCCTCCACGGACTAGCGGGGGAGCAGTACTTC
TRBD2,few,TRBJ2-5,TRBV18,CASSPPNRGLAGEPSETQYF,TGTGCCAGCTCACCACCGAACCGAGGACTAGCGGGGGAGCCCTCGGAGACCCAGTACTTC
TRBD1,many,TRBJ2-7,TRBV18,CASSRDSAYEQYF,TGTGCCAGCTCAAGGGACAGTGCCTACGAGCAGTACTTC
.,.,TRBJ2-7,TRBV10-3,CAISYRRRSYEQYF,TGTGCCATCAGTTACAGGAGGAGGTCCTACGAGCAGTACTTC
.,many,TRBJ1-5,TRBV12-5,CASAGEGSQPQHF,TGTGCTAGCGCGGGGGAGGGGAGTCAGCCCCAGCATTTT
.,many,TRBJ2-5,TRBV6-1,CASRTAQETQYF,TGTGCCAGCCGGACAGCCCAAGAGACCCAGTACTTC
.,many,TRBJ2-5,TRBV12-3/TRBV12-4,CASSPTFWDVETQYF,TGTGCCAGCAGCCCTACTTTCTGGGACGTGGAGACCCAGTACTTC
.,.,TRBJ2-7,TRBV20-1,CSARLSYYEQYF,TGCAGTGCTAGGCTGAGCTACTACGAGCAGTACTTC
.,.,TRBJ2-5,TRBV24-1,CATSDPPGEGKETQYF,TGTGCCACCAGTGATCCACCAGGGGAAGGTAAAGAGACCCAGTACTTC
.,many,TRBJ1-1,TRBV7-8,CASSRLGTLEAFF,TGTGCCAGCAGCCGCCTCGGTACGCTAGAGGCTTTCTTT
.,many,TRBJ2-1,TRBV28,CASRMSDTTYNEQFF,TGTGCCAGCAGGATGAGCGACACAACCTACAATGAGCAGTTCTTC
.,many,TRBJ2-1,TRBV4-3,CASSQDISYNEQFF,TGCGCCAGCAGCCAAGATATATCCTACAATGAGCAGTTCTTC
.,.,TRBJ1-5,TRBV19,CASSIDPGAGRVYPTVGPQHF,TGTGCCAGTAGTATAGACCCGGGGGCAGGGAGAGTTTACCCGACGGTAGGGCCCCAGCATTTT